Here is one T cell receptor beta chain with its context. The germline gives CDR1 SGHTA, CDR2 FQGTGA. The germline V and J ends were trimmed by 5 bases and 5 bases, with 15 bases remaining between them. This CDR3 contains 14 residues. As handled by the study authors: Amplifying reference gene primers gave estimates of nucleated cell counts. The protocol was immunoSEQ multiplex PCR, while the TCRdb copy is restricted to in-frame clones and leaves out a portion. V, J and clone size are those of that table, while D and trimming were read from the DNA. The sample carries 85,000 to 120,000 clones, about four fifths recorded once. These data are taken from a study of blood T cell repertoires in COVID-19. Study at large: Specimens from acute and convalescent COVID-19 originated in the United States, Italy and Spain. T cells, B-cell-depleted T cells, or PBMCs provided the cDNA or gDNA that served as material.

The TCR sequence derives from a man between 35 and 55 years old with active or convalescent COVID-19. Sequencing was performed on peripheral blood. The V and J genes are TRBV7-3 and TRBJ1-1; the D gene is possibly TRBD1 (6 bases). The CDR3 DNA sequence: TGTGCCAGCAGCCCTGAACAGGGATCTACTGAAGCTTTCTTT. As protein: CASSPEQGSTEAFF.